Listed below are T cell receptor beta chains from one sample, sequenced in a study of blood T cells in healthy people across ages. TCRdb re-called the 5' RACE reads with MiXCR, one entry per CDR3 protein. The data show 1,800,000 or so distinct CDR3 sequences, approximately 40% seen once. The sample comprised blood. Receptors were obtained from a human donor in good health. The conserved cysteine and the conserved F or W are not part of the CDR3 here. The order of the fields is V gene, clone size, CDR3 protein. Clone size is given for some rows only: seen once, a few or many times, or a class if the clone is expanded.

TRBV6-5,few,ASSFGLVRYGEQY
TRBV20-1,NA,SAREISTEAF
TRBV7-7,NA,ASSLLSYNEQY
TRBV4-3,NA,ASSQDGLAGETQY
TRBV12-3/TRBV12-4,NA,ASSPSARGEQY
TRBV29-1,NA,SVEDPGIYGYT
TRBV12-3/TRBV12-4,few,ASSDTGRYGYT
TRBV5-1,many,ASSLQGAQGYT
TRBV7-2,NA,ASSVYQGRNEQY
TRBV7-2,NA,ASSTAGTFYGYT
TRBV6-5,NA,ASSYTESGREF
TRBV7-6,NA,ASSLVLGGAFDNSPLH
TRBV6-2/TRBV6-3,few,ASRGGAGDNEQF
TRBV29-1,once,SVEGTTGAEETQY
TRBV27,NA,ASRSTGAKNIQY